This is a list of T cell receptor beta chains from one sample in a study of human T cells and chemical hapten exposure. One entry per CDR3 protein, called by TCRdb with MiXCR from the RACE reads. The sample has about 73,000 distinct CDR3 sequences; 8.5% are singletons. The source material was whole blood, sampled in connection with sensitization to the hapten diphenylcyclopropenone (DPC). These receptors were obtained from a woman aged 50 to 60 with alopecia areata. Some clones in this sample may be carry-over from other donors' samples. Both conserved end residues are part of each CDR3. The D gene is left open where the match is weak. Rows give clone size only sometimes, using once, few, many, or a class for an expanded clone.

D gene: TRBD1; J gene: TRBJ1-1; V gene: TRBV18; CDR3 length: 15; clone size: many; CDR3 DNA: TGTGCCAGCTCACCACGACAGGGGATAGACACTGAAGCTTTCTTT; CDR3 protein: CASSPRQGIDTEAFF
D gene: NA; J gene: TRBJ2-3; V gene: TRBV9; CDR3 length: 15; clone size: NA; CDR3 DNA: TGTGCCAGCAGCTGGGGACTTCGTAGCACAGATACGCAGTATTTT; CDR3 protein: CASSWGLRSTDTQYF
D gene: NA; J gene: TRBJ1-6; V gene: TRBV4-2; CDR3 length: 14; clone size: many; CDR3 DNA: TGTGCCAGCAGCCCTCTCTCCCGGGAATCACCCCTCCACTTT; CDR3 protein: CASSPLSRESPLHF
D gene: NA; J gene: TRBJ2-3; V gene: TRBV4-1; CDR3 length: 15; clone size: few; CDR3 DNA: TGCGCCAGCAGCCAAGACGGGGATGTGACAGATACGCAGTATTTT; CDR3 protein: CASSQDGDVTDTQYF
D gene: NA; J gene: TRBJ2-3; V gene: TRBV28; CDR3 length: 14; clone size: few; CDR3 DNA: TGTGCAAGTACGATTCAGACCTCACAGGGTACGCAGTATTTT; CDR3 protein: CASTIQTSQGTQYF
D gene: TRBD1; J gene: TRBJ1-1; V gene: TRBV10-3; CDR3 length: 15; clone size: many; CDR3 DNA: TGTGCCATCAGTGAGATAATCCAGGGGGGCACTGAAGCTTTCTTT; CDR3 protein: CAISEIIQGGTEAFF
D gene: NA; J gene: TRBJ2-3; V gene: TRBV6-6; CDR3 length: 13; clone size: NA; CDR3 DNA: TGTGCCAGCCAATACGGGGTCACAGATACGCAGTATTTT; CDR3 protein: CASQYGVTDTQYF
D gene: NA; J gene: TRBJ2-7; V gene: TRBV7-9; CDR3 length: 13; clone size: many; CDR3 DNA: TGTGCCAGCAGCCCCCTGGGCCCCTACGAGCAGTACTTC; CDR3 protein: CASSPLGPYEQYF
D gene: NA; J gene: TRBJ2-5; V gene: TRBV4-3; CDR3 length: 14; clone size: many; CDR3 DNA: TGCGCCAGCAGCCAAGGACTAGTCAAAGAGACCCAGTACTTC; CDR3 protein: CASSQGLVKETQYF
D gene: TRBD2; J gene: TRBJ2-4; V gene: TRBV29-1; CDR3 length: 12; clone size: few; CDR3 DNA: TGCAGCGTAACGCCGGGAGGAAACATTCAGTACTTC; CDR3 protein: CSVTPGGNIQYF
D gene: NA; J gene: TRBJ2-7; V gene: TRBV5-1; CDR3 length: 13; clone size: NA; CDR3 DNA: TGCGCCAGCAGTCTTAGGAGCTCCTACGAGCAGTACTTC; CDR3 protein: CASSLRSSYEQYF
D gene: TRBD1; J gene: TRBJ2-7; V gene: TRBV4-2; CDR3 length: 15; clone size: few; CDR3 DNA: TGTGCCAGCAGCCCAACTCCGGGACAGGCCTACGAGCAGTACTTC; CDR3 protein: CASSPTPGQAYEQYF
D gene: TRBD2; J gene: TRBJ2-3; V gene: TRBV13; CDR3 length: 14; clone size: NA; CDR3 DNA: TGTGCCAGCAGCTTCGGCGGGAGTTTAGATACGCAGTATTTT; CDR3 protein: CASSFGGSLDTQYF
D gene: NA; J gene: TRBJ2-7; V gene: TRBV10-3; CDR3 length: 16; clone size: NA; CDR3 DNA: TGTGCCATCAGTGAGTCATCGACGGACTACTCCTACGAGCAGTACTTC; CDR3 protein: CAISESSTDYSYEQYF
D gene: TRBD2; J gene: TRBJ2-5; V gene: TRBV5-1; CDR3 length: 16; clone size: NA; CDR3 DNA: TGCGCCAGCAGCCCGCATGGAGCGGGGGACCAAGAGACCCAGTACTTC; CDR3 protein: CASSPHGAGDQETQYF
D gene: TRBD1; J gene: TRBJ2-3; V gene: TRBV20-1; CDR3 length: 15; clone size: many; CDR3 DNA: TGCAGTGCTCCCTCCCGGGACAGCTTCACAGATACGCAGTATTTT; CDR3 protein: CSAPSRDSFTDTQYF
D gene: NA; J gene: TRBJ2-5; V gene: TRBV6-5; CDR3 length: 15; clone size: many; CDR3 DNA: TGTGCCAGCAGTCCAGTGTTGGGGAGCCAAGAGACCCAGTACTTC; CDR3 protein: CASSPVLGSQETQYF
D gene: NA; J gene: TRBJ2-1; V gene: TRBV19; CDR3 length: 14; clone size: few; CDR3 DNA: TGTGCCAGTAGTTCGTGGGAACTGTACAATGAGCAGTTCTTC; CDR3 protein: CASSSWELYNEQFF
D gene: TRBD1; J gene: TRBJ2-1; V gene: TRBV11-2; CDR3 length: 16; clone size: few; CDR3 DNA: TGTGCCAGCAGCGTTATCTGGGACAGGGTAAACAATGAGCAGTTCTTC; CDR3 protein: CASSVIWDRVNNEQFF
D gene: TRBD2; J gene: TRBJ2-7; V gene: TRBV27; CDR3 length: 18; clone size: many; CDR3 DNA: TGTGCCAGCAGTTTCGGTACCCGGGAGGGCCCTAGCTCCTACGAGCAGTACTTC; CDR3 protein: CASSFGTREGPSSYEQYF
D gene: TRBD1; J gene: TRBJ1-2; V gene: TRBV5-5; CDR3 length: 15; clone size: many; CDR3 DNA: TGTGCCAGCAGCTTCCGGGACAGGGAGTGGGATGGCTACACCTTC; CDR3 protein: CASSFRDREWDGYTF
D gene: NA; J gene: TRBJ2-1; V gene: TRBV2; CDR3 length: 11; clone size: many; CDR3 DNA: TGTGCCAACAGCAGGGACAATGAGCAGTTCTTC; CDR3 protein: CANSRDNEQFF
D gene: NA; J gene: TRBJ1-1; V gene: TRBV7-9; CDR3 length: 14; clone size: NA; CDR3 DNA: TGTGCCAGCAGTTTCGCGTTCCTGAACACTGAAGCTTTCTTT; CDR3 protein: CASSFAFLNTEAFF
D gene: NA; J gene: TRBJ1-1; V gene: TRBV11-2; CDR3 length: 12; clone size: NA; CDR3 DNA: TGTGCCAGCAGCAAGGGGAGGACTGAAGCTTTCTTT; CDR3 protein: CASSKGRTEAFF
D gene: NA; J gene: TRBJ1-5; V gene: TRBV20-1; CDR3 length: 15; clone size: few; CDR3 DNA: TGCAGTGCTAGAACACCGCCGAGGGGCAATCAGCCCCAGCATTTT; CDR3 protein: CSARTPPRGNQPQHF
D gene: NA; J gene: TRBJ1-1; V gene: TRBV12-3/TRBV12-4; CDR3 length: 14; clone size: few; CDR3 DNA: TGTGCCAGCAGCCCCCGGGGGCAGAACACTGAAGCTTTCTTT; CDR3 protein: CASSPRGQNTEAFF
D gene: NA; J gene: TRBJ2-1; V gene: TRBV12-5; CDR3 length: 14; clone size: NA; CDR3 DNA: TGTGCTAGTGGGAGACTATCTAGCTCCGGTGAGCAGTTCTTC; CDR3 protein: CASGRLSSSGEQFF
D gene: TRBD2; J gene: TRBJ2-3; V gene: TRBV20-1; CDR3 length: 15; clone size: few; CDR3 DNA: TGCAGTGCTGCCCCGACTAGCGGGAGAAGGGATACGCAGTATTTT; CDR3 protein: CSAAPTSGRRDTQYF
D gene: TRBD2; J gene: TRBJ2-2; V gene: TRBV25-1; CDR3 length: 14; clone size: NA; CDR3 DNA: TGTGCCAGCACTCCTAGCGGGGGGGCCGGGGAGCTGTTTTTT; CDR3 protein: CASTPSGGAGELFF
D gene: NA; J gene: TRBJ2-1; V gene: TRBV5-1; CDR3 length: 15; clone size: few; CDR3 DNA: TGCGCCAGCAGCTTGGCAGGGTCCCTGTACAATGAGCAGTTCTTC; CDR3 protein: CASSLAGSLYNEQFF
D gene: NA; J gene: TRBJ2-4; V gene: TRBV27; CDR3 length: 11; clone size: NA; CDR3 DNA: TGTGCCAGCAGTTTTTTAAACATTCAGTACTTC; CDR3 protein: CASSFLNIQYF
D gene: NA; J gene: TRBJ2-1; V gene: TRBV27; CDR3 length: 14; clone size: many; CDR3 DNA: TGTGCCAGCTCCGACGGACGATTAAACAATGAGCAGTTCTTC; CDR3 protein: CASSDGRLNNEQFF
D gene: TRBD1; J gene: TRBJ2-7; V gene: TRBV2; CDR3 length: 17; clone size: few; CDR3 DNA: TGTGCCAGCAGTACCCCTCCGCAGGAGACAGGGATCGTCGAGCAGTACTTC; CDR3 protein: CASSTPPQETGIVEQYF
D gene: NA; J gene: TRBJ2-5; V gene: TRBV5-4; CDR3 length: 12; clone size: many; CDR3 DNA: TGTGCCAGCAGCTTGAACGAAGAGACCCAGTACTTC; CDR3 protein: CASSLNEETQYF
D gene: NA; J gene: TRBJ2-5; V gene: TRBV28; CDR3 length: 15; clone size: NA; CDR3 DNA: TGTGCCAGCAGTCCACGGGACTCCTCTTGGGAGACCCAGTACTTC; CDR3 protein: CASSPRDSSWETQYF
D gene: NA; J gene: TRBJ1-1; V gene: TRBV9; CDR3 length: 17; clone size: many; CDR3 DNA: TGTGCCAGCAGCGTAGTACCGGGAGCAGGGCGCGACACTGAAGCTTTCTTT; CDR3 protein: CASSVVPGAGRDTEAFF
D gene: TRBD1; J gene: TRBJ1-2; V gene: TRBV19; CDR3 length: 13; clone size: many; CDR3 DNA: TGTGCCAGTAGTCCCAACAGGGGTGGTGGCTACACCTTC; CDR3 protein: CASSPNRGGGYTF
D gene: NA; J gene: TRBJ2-1; V gene: TRBV9; CDR3 length: 13; clone size: many; CDR3 DNA: TGTGCCAGCAGCGCGACTCGACGGAATGAGCAGTTCTTC; CDR3 protein: CASSATRRNEQFF
D gene: NA; J gene: TRBJ2-7; V gene: TRBV2; CDR3 length: 10; clone size: few; CDR3 DNA: TGTGCCAGCAGCGTCTACGAGCAGTACTTC; CDR3 protein: CASSVYEQYF
D gene: NA; J gene: TRBJ2-3; V gene: TRBV12-3/TRBV12-4; CDR3 length: 17; clone size: NA; CDR3 DNA: TGTGCCAGCACCCCCCACCCCCCGGGGGCGTACACAGATACGCAGTATTTT; CDR3 protein: CASTPHPPGAYTDTQYF
D gene: NA; J gene: TRBJ1-3; V gene: TRBV28; CDR3 length: 14; clone size: many; CDR3 DNA: TGTGCCAGCAGTCCAACGGGAGCTGGAAACACCATATATTTT; CDR3 protein: CASSPTGAGNTIYF
D gene: NA; J gene: TRBJ1-2; V gene: TRBV28; CDR3 length: 13; clone size: many; CDR3 DNA: TGTGCCAGCAGTTTAGAGGGCCGCTATGGCTACACCTTC; CDR3 protein: CASSLEGRYGYTF
D gene: NA; J gene: TRBJ2-7; V gene: TRBV6-1; CDR3 length: 17; clone size: few; CDR3 DNA: TGTGCCAGCAGTGAAGTGGAATCTCCCCTAAGCCCCTACGAGCAGTACTTC; CDR3 protein: CASSEVESPLSPYEQYF
D gene: NA; J gene: TRBJ1-3; V gene: TRBV6-6; CDR3 length: 16; clone size: few; CDR3 DNA: TGTGCCAGCAGGAACCTACCATCAAGACAGGGAAACACCATATATTTT; CDR3 protein: CASRNLPSRQGNTIYF
D gene: NA; J gene: TRBJ2-7; V gene: TRBV29-1; CDR3 length: 13; clone size: many; CDR3 DNA: TGCAGCGTTGAAGGTTCAGGAAACTACGAGCAGTACTTC; CDR3 protein: CSVEGSGNYEQYF
D gene: NA; J gene: TRBJ2-7; V gene: TRBV19; CDR3 length: 14; clone size: few; CDR3 DNA: TGTGCCAGTAGTCTCCGGGATCGGACCTACGAGCAGTACTTC; CDR3 protein: CASSLRDRTYEQYF
D gene: TRBD1; J gene: TRBJ2-3; V gene: TRBV29-1; CDR3 length: 11; clone size: few; CDR3 DNA: TGCAGCGTGGACAGGGAAAATACGCAGTATTTT; CDR3 protein: CSVDRENTQYF
D gene: NA; J gene: TRBJ2-5; V gene: TRBV7-9; CDR3 length: 13; clone size: NA; CDR3 DNA: TGTGCCAGCATCGGGAGCAGGAAAGAGACCCAGTACTTC; CDR3 protein: CASIGSRKETQYF
D gene: NA; J gene: TRBJ2-4; V gene: TRBV9; CDR3 length: 15; clone size: NA; CDR3 DNA: TGTGCCAGCAGCGTAGGTTCAGTGAACCCTAACATTCAGTACTTC; CDR3 protein: CASSVGSVNPNIQYF
D gene: TRBD2; J gene: TRBJ2-7; V gene: TRBV10-1; CDR3 length: 15; clone size: NA; CDR3 DNA: TGCGCCAGCAGTGAGAGGGGCGGGAGCTTCTACGAGCAGTACTTC; CDR3 protein: CASSERGGSFYEQYF
D gene: NA; J gene: TRBJ1-1; V gene: TRBV12-3/TRBV12-4; CDR3 length: 16; clone size: few; CDR3 DNA: TGTGCCAGCAGTCCCCGGGACGGTAAAATGAACACTGAAGCTTTCTTT; CDR3 protein: CASSPRDGKMNTEAFF
D gene: TRBD1; J gene: TRBJ2-7; V gene: TRBV24-1; CDR3 length: 13; clone size: few; CDR3 DNA: TGTGCCACCAGTGACCTCACAGGGGGCGAGCAGTACTTC; CDR3 protein: CATSDLTGGEQYF
D gene: NA; J gene: TRBJ1-1; V gene: TRBV28; CDR3 length: 14; clone size: few; CDR3 DNA: TGTGCCAGCAGTTTCCTACAGGGGAACACTGAAGCTTTCTTT; CDR3 protein: CASSFLQGNTEAFF
D gene: NA; J gene: TRBJ2-1; V gene: TRBV5-1; CDR3 length: 12; clone size: many; CDR3 DNA: TGCGCCAGCAGCTTGGGTGGCAATGAGCAGTTCTTC; CDR3 protein: CASSLGGNEQFF
D gene: TRBD1; J gene: TRBJ1-1; V gene: TRBV5-1; CDR3 length: 14; clone size: many; CDR3 DNA: TGCGCCAGCAGCTCCGGGACAGGGGAGACTGAAGCTTTCTTT; CDR3 protein: CASSSGTGETEAFF
D gene: TRBD1; J gene: TRBJ1-1; V gene: TRBV5-1; CDR3 length: 16; clone size: NA; CDR3 DNA: TGCGCCAGCAGCTGGACAGGGCGCTCAGCGAACACTGAAGCTTTCTTT; CDR3 protein: CASSWTGRSANTEAFF
D gene: TRBD1; J gene: TRBJ1-6; V gene: TRBV5-1; CDR3 length: 16; clone size: many; CDR3 DNA: TGCGCCAGCAGCTTGGACAGGGGAGCCTATAATTCACCCCTCCACTTT; CDR3 protein: CASSLDRGAYNSPLHF
D gene: TRBD2; J gene: TRBJ2-3; V gene: TRBV20-1; CDR3 length: 14; clone size: NA; CDR3 DNA: TGCAGTGCTAGGGGGTTAGCGGGGACAGATACGCAGTATTTT; CDR3 protein: CSARGLAGTDTQYF
D gene: NA; J gene: TRBJ2-5; V gene: TRBV29-1; CDR3 length: 13; clone size: many; CDR3 DNA: TGCAGCGTTTTCGATTGGATCCAAGAGACCCAGTACTTC; CDR3 protein: CSVFDWIQETQYF
D gene: TRBD2; J gene: TRBJ2-7; V gene: TRBV20-1; CDR3 length: 14; clone size: NA; CDR3 DNA: TGCAGTGCTTCTGGCGGGAGGGCCGTCTACGAGCAGTACTTC; CDR3 protein: CSASGGRAVYEQYF